Detailed here is one TCR beta chain. The antigen remains undetermined. The sample comes from a study of cytomegalovirus exposure and HLA in healthy donors. Findings of the study overall: A few CMV-associated chains proved CMV antigen-specific in vitro. TRBV6-2, TRBV6-3 and other indistinguishable V segments were excluded.

Trimming removed 7 bases from V and 8 bases from J; junction bases left unmatched: 13. The CDR3 has 15 amino acids. From germline, CDR1 is SGHTA and CDR2 FQGTGA. With 60 Vbeta and 13 Jbeta primers, the PCR was carried out. The data were produced by immunoSEQ multiplex PCR, yet TCRdb's version contains in-frame clones alone and is incomplete. This table has roughly 120,000 clones, roughly 77% appearing once. This sequence originates from a woman under 40 in good health and CMV-seronegative. The genes are TRBV7-3 and TRBJ1-4; 7 bases match TRBD1. Sequenced input: PBMCs. CDR3 amino acids: CASKGDSPLLEKLFF. The DNA for the CDR3 is TGTGCCAGCAAGGGGGACAGCCCCTTACTAGAAAAACTGTTTTTT.